A single TCR beta chain is shown here with its context. Participant reports of clinical history set cohort assignment. Among Cohort 3 donors, those recovered had two negative PCRs, clearance, or symptom resolution. Sequencing was performed with immunoSEQ multiplex PCR; in TCRdb, only in-frame clones are kept and a portion is missing. The data contain some 260,000 clones, 80% to 90% of them singletons. This entry belongs to a study of blood T cell repertoires in COVID-19. As for the study in general: PBMCs, B-cell-depleted T cells, or T cells provided the cDNA or gDNA that made up the material.

The ends were cut back, 3 bases at V and 2 bases at J, with 10 bases in the middle. Germline V gene lookup returns CDR1 SGHVS and CDR2 FQNEAQ. The CDR3 loop spans 14 amino acids. The source of this sequence is a man in his forties or fifties who had recovered from COVID-19. V and J are TRBV7-8 and TRBJ1-2; TRBD1 might be the D (5 bases). The source material was PBMCs or T cells enriched from blood (not recorded which). As DNA, the CDR3 is TGTGCCAGCAGCTTGGGCGGGGGGAACTATGGCTACACCTTC. Its translation is CASSLGGGNYGYTF.